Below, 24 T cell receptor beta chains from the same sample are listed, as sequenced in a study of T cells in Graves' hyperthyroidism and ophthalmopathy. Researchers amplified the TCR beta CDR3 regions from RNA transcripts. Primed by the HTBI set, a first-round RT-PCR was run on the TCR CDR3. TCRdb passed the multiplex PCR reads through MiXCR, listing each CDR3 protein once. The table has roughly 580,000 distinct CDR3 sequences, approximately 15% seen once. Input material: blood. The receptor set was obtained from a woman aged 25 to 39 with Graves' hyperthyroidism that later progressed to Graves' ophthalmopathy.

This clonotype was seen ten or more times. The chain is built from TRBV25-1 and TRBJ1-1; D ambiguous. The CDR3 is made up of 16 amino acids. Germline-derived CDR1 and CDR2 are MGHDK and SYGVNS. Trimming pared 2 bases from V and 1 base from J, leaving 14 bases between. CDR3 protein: CASSEQLGAGNTEAFF. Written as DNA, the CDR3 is TGTGCCAGCAGTGAACAGTTGGGTGCCGGGAACACTGAAGCTTTCTTT.

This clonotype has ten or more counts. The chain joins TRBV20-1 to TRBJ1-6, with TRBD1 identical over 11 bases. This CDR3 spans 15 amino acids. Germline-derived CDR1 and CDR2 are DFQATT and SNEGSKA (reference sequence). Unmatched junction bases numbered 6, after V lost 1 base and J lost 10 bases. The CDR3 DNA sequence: TGCAGTGCTAGAGTTTGGACAGGGGGCGAGTCACCCCTCCACTTT. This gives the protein CSARVWTGGESPLHF.

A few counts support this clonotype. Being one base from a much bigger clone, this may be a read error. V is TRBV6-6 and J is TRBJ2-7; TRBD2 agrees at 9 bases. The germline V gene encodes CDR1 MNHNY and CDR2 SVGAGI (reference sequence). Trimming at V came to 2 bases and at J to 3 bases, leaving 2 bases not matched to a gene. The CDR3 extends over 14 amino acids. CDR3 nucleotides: TGTGCCAGCAGTTACCCGACTAGCGGCTACGAGCAGTACTTC. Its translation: CASSYPTSGYEQYF.

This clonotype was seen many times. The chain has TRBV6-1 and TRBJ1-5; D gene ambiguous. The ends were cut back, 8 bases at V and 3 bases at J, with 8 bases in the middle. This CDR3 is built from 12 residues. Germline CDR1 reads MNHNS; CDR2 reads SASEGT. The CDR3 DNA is TGTGCCAGCGGGAGAGACAATCAGCCCCAGCATTTT. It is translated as CASGRDNQPQHF.

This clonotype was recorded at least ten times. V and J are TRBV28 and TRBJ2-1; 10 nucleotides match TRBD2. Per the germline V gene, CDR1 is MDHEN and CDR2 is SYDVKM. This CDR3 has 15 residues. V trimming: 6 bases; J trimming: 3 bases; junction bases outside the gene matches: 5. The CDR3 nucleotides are TGTGCCAGCAGACTCACTAGCGGGAACTACAATGAGCAGTTCTTC. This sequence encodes CASRLTSGNYNEQFF.

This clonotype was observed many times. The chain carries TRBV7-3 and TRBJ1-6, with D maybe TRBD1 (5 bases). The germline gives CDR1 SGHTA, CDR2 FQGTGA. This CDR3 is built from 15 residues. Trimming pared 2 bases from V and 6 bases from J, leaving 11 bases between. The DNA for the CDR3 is TGTGCCAGCAGCTTATGGGGGGGATTTAATTCACCCCTCCACTTT. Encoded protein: CASSLWGGFNSPLHF.

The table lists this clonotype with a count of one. CDR3 amino acids: CASSLRAASSYEQYF. The CDR3 DNA reads TGCGCCAGCAGCCTCCGGGCGGCTAGCTCCTACGAGCAGTACTTC. The V and J genes are TRBV4-3 and TRBJ2-7, with D uncertain. Trimming left V 4 bases short and J 0 bases short, with 13 bases between. The CDR3 consists of 15 residues. Germline V gene data show CDR1 as LGHNA and CDR2 as YSLEER.

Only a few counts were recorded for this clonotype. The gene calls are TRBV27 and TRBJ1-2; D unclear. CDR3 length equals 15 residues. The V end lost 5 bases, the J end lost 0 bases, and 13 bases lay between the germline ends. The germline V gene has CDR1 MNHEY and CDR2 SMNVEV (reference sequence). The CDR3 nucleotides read TGTGCCAGCAGTCCCCACCTACTCCCTAACTATGGCTACACCTTC. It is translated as CASSPHLLPNYGYTF.

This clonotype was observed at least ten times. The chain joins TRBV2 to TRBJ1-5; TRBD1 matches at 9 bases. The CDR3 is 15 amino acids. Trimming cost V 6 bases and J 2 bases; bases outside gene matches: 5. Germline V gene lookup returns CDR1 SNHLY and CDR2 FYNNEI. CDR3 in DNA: TGTGCCAGCAGCGGCCGGACAGGGGGCAATCAGCCCCAGCATTTT. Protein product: CASSGRTGGNQPQHF. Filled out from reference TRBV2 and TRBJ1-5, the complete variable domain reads EPEVTQTPSHQVTQMGQEVILRCVPISNHLYFYWYRQILGQKVEFLVSFYNNEISEKSEIFDDQFSVERPDGSNFTLKIRSTKLEDSAMYFCASSGRTGGNQPQHFGDGTRLSIL.

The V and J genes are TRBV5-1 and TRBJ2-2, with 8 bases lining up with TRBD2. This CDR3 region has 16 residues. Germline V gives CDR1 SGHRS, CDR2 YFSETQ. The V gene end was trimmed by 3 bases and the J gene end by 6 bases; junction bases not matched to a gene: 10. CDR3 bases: TGCGCCAGCAGCTCCGGGACTAGGACGCGCGCCGGGGAGCTGTTTTTT. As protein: CASSSGTRTRAGELFF.

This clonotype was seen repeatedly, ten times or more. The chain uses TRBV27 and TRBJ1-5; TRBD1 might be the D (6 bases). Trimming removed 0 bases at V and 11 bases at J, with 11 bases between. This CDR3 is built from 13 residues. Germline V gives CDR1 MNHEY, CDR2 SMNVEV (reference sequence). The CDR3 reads CASSLSLQGTQHF. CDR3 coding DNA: TGTGCCAGCAGTTTATCGCTACAGGGAACCCAGCATTTT.

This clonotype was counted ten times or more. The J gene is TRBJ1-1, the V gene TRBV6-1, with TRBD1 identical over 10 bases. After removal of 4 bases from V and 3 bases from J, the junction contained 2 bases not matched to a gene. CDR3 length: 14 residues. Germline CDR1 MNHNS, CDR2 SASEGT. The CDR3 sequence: CASSGTGGYTEAFF. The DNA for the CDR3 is TGTGCCAGCAGTGGGACAGGGGGTTACACTGAAGCTTTCTTT.

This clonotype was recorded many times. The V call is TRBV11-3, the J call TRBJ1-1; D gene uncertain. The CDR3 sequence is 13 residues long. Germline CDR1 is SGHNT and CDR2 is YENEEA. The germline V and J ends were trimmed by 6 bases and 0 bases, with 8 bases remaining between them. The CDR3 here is CASRQHMNTEAFF. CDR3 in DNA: TGTGCCAGCAGACAGCACATGAACACTGAAGCTTTCTTT. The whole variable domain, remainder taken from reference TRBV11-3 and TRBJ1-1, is EAGVVQSPRYKIIEKKQPVAFWCNPISGHNTLYWYLQNLGQGPELLIRYENEEAVDDSQLPKDRFSAERLKGVDSTLKIQPAELGDSAVYLCASRQHMNTEAFFGQGTRLTVV.

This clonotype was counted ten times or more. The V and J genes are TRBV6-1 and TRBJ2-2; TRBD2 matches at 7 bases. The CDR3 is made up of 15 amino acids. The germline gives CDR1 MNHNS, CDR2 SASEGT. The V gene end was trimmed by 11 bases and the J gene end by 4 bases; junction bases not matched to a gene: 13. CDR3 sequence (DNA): TGTGCCGCAGGACCGGGAGGAGGTAGCACCGGGGAGCTGTTTTTT. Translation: CAAGPGGGSTGELFF.

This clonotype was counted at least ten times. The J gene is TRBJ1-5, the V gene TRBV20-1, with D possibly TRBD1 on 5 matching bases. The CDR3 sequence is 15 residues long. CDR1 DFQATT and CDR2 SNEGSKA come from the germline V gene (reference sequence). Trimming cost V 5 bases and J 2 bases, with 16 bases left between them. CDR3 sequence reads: CSAETRVGGNQPQHF. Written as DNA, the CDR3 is TGCAGTGCTGAGACCAGGGTAGGCGGCAATCAGCCCCAGCATTTT.

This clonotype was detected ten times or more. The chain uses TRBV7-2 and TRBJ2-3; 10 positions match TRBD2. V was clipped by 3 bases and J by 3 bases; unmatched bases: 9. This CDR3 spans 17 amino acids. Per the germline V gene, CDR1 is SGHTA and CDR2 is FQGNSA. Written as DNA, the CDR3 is TGTGCCAGCAGCTTCTGGCCAGCGGGAGGGCCTACAGATACGCAGTATTTT. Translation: CASSFWPAGGPTDTQYF.

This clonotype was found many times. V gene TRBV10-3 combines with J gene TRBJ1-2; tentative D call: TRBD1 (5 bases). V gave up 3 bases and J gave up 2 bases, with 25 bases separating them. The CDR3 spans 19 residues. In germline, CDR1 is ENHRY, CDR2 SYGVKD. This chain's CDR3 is CAISDPEDTKVGLNYGYTF. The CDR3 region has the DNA TGTGCCATCAGTGATCCGGAGGACACAAAGGTGGGGCTGAACTATGGCTACACCTTC.

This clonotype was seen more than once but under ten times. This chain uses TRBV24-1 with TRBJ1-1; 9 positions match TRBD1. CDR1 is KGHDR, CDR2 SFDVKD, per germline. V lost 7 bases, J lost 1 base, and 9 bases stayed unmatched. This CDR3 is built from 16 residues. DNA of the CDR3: TGTGCCACCAGCACAACAGGGGGCGCGGGGAACACTGAAGCTTTCTTT. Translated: CATSTTGGAGNTEAFF.

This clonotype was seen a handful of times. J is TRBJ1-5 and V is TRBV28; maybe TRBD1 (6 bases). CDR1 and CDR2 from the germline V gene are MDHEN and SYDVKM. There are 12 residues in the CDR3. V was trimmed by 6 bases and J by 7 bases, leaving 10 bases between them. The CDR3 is CASRGAGQPQHF. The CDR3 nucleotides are TGTGCCAGCAGGGGGGCGGGACAGCCCCAGCATTTT.

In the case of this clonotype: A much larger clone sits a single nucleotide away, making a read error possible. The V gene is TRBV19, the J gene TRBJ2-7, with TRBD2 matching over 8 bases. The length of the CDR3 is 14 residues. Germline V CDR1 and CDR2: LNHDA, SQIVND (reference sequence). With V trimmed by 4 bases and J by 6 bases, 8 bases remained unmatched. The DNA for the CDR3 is TGTGCCAGTAGTACCCCCGGGAGGGCCTGCGAGCAGTACTTC. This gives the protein CASSTPGRACEQYF.

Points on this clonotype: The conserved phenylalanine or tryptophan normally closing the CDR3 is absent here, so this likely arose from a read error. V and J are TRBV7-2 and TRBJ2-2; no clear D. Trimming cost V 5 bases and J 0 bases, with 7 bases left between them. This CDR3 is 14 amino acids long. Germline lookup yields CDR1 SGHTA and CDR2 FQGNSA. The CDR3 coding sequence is TGTGCCAGCAGCCCCAAAACGAACACCGGGGAGCTGTTTTGT. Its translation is CASSPKTNTGELFC.

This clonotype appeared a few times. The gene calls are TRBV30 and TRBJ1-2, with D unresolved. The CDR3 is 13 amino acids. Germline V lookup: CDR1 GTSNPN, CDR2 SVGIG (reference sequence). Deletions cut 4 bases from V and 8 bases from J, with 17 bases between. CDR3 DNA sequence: TGTGCCTGGACCGTACTGGGGAGGTGGGGCTACACCTTC. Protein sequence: CAWTVLGRWGYTF.

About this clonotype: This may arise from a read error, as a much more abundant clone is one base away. The DNA of the CDR3 is TGCAGTGCTGAACGGGAGTCTGGTGCAGATACGCAGTATTTT. Protein: CSAERESGADTQYF. V usage is TRBV20-1 and J usage is TRBJ2-3; a weak D match, TRBD2 (6 bases). Germline CDR1 reads DFQATT; CDR2 reads SNEGSKA (reference sequence). V gave up 5 bases and J gave up 4 bases, with 16 bases separating them. This CDR3 is built from 14 residues.

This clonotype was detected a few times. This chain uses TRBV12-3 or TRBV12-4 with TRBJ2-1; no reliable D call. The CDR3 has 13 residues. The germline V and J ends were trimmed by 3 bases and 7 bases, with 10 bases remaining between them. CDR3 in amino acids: CASSFEPLNEQFF. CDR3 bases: TGTGCCAGCAGTTTTGAACCGCTTAATGAGCAGTTCTTC.